The next 9 T cell receptor beta chains were all read from a single sample in a study of radiation and T cells in renal cell carcinoma. Profiled with immunoSEQ multiplex PCR; TCRdb holds only in-frame clones, not every one. The sample has roughly 75,000 clones; 82% are singletons. This sample's time point: blood 2 weeks post-SBRT. Regarding treatment: 15 Gy SBRT to primary tumor, nephrectomy 4 weeks later. Sequencing used blood, obtained from a patient whose treatment included radiotherapy and nephrectomy. These receptors all come from a man in his 60s with renal cell carcinoma.

The chain couples TRBV19 to TRBJ1-1; 9 nucleotides agree with TRBD1. The germline CDR1 and CDR2 sequences are LNHDA and SQIVND (reference sequence). Trimming took 6 bases from V and 1 from J; bases not matched to a gene: 6. CDR3 length equals 15 residues. CDR3 region: CASRPRTGANTEAFF. The CDR3 DNA reads as TGTGCCAGTAGACCGCGGACAGGGGCGAACACTGAAGCTTTCTTT.

The rearrangement links TRBV2 to TRBJ2-7; weak D call: TRBD2 (5 bases). CDR3 length equals 15 residues. Germline CDR1 reads SNHLY; CDR2 reads FYNNEI. V lost 7 bases to trimming and J lost 5 bases, with 21 bases between them. CDR3 DNA sequence: TGTGCCAGCAAATGGACTCTTAGAGGCGCCCACGAGCAGTACTTC. Protein product: CASKWTLRGAHEQYF.

The chain couples TRBV5-6 to TRBJ2-7; TRBD2 matches at 11 bases. The germline V gene has CDR1 SGHDT and CDR2 YYEEEE. The CDR3 has 17 residues. Unmatched junction bases numbered 13, after V lost 4 bases and J lost 4 bases. The DNA for the CDR3 is TGTGCCAGCAGCAATGCCGTAGCGGGAGGGAGAGGGTACGAGCAGTACTTC. Translated: CASSNAVAGGRGYEQYF.

This clone was recorded only once. This chain links TRBV6-5 with TRBJ1-3; the D is unclear. V gave up 4 bases and J gave up 0 bases, with 13 bases separating them. This CDR3 has 16 amino acids. Germline V gene data show CDR1 as MNHEY and CDR2 as SVGAGI. DNA of the CDR3: TGTGCCAGCAGTTCCCAGGCCGGGTCCTCTGGAAACACCATATATTTT. The encoded protein is CASSSQAGSSGNTIYF.

J is TRBJ2-1 and V is TRBV4-1; D ambiguous. The CDR3 loop spans 16 amino acids. Germline assignment: CDR1 MGHRA and CDR2 YSYEKL. V was shortened by 1 base and J by 0 bases, with 10 bases between the two germline ends. CDR3 region: CASSQGPRDSYNEQFF. In DNA form, the CDR3 reads TGCGCCAGCAGCCAAGGACCAAGAGACTCCTACAATGAGCAGTTCTTC.

In this sample, this clone turned up once. This chain joins TRBV27 and TRBJ2-3; 10 nucleotides line up with TRBD2. Trimming took 5 bases from V and 0 from J; bases not matched to a gene: 5. This CDR3 is built from 16 residues. CDR1 is MNHEY and CDR2 is SMNVEV in the germline V gene (reference sequence). CDR3 in amino acids: CASSPGTSVSTDTQYF. The CDR3 bases are TGTGCCAGCAGTCCGGGGACTAGCGTTAGCACAGATACGCAGTATTTT.

The chain combines TRBV6-6 with TRBJ1-2, with 8 nucleotides matching TRBD1. The germline V gene has CDR1 MNHNY and CDR2 SVGAGI (reference sequence). V was pared by 7 bases and J by 5 bases, with 6 bases of the junction left unmatched. The CDR3 extends over 13 amino acids. The CDR3 region has the DNA TGTGCCAGCATCATAGGGACAGGTTATGGCTACACCTTC. Translating it yields CASIIGTGYGYTF.

The chain combines TRBV15 with TRBJ1-4, with D tentatively TRBD1 (6 bases). V lost 0 bases to trimming and J lost 4 bases, with 12 bases between them. Germline CDR1 is LNHNV and CDR2 is YYDKDF (reference sequence). This CDR3 contains 16 residues. The CDR3 reads CATSRDTGQGNEKLFF. The DNA of the CDR3 is TGTGCCACCAGCAGAGATACAGGGCAGGGTAATGAAAAACTGTTTTTT. Together with reference TRBV15 and TRBJ1-4, the CDR3 gives the full variable domain: DAMVIQNPRYQVTQFGKPVTLSCSQTLNHNVMYWYQQKSSQAPKLLFHYYDKDFNNEADTPDNFQSRRPNTSFCFLDIRSPGLGDTAMYLCATSRDTGQGNEKLFFGSGTQLSVL.

Regarding this clone: This CDR3 is also generated by other DNA sequences in the sample. V gene TRBV20-1 combines with J gene TRBJ2-7, with D unclear. The germline CDR1 and CDR2 sequences are DFQATT and SNEGSKA (reference sequence). Trimming cost V 1 base and J 3 bases, with 4 bases left between them. This CDR3 region has 11 residues. CDR3: CSARGGYEQYF. The DNA of the CDR3 is TGCAGTGCTAGAGGTGGCTACGAGCAGTACTTC.